This record looks at one TCR beta chain sequence and its context. Its antigen is not known. This specimen comes from a study of blood T cells in healthy people across ages. In the study overall: Per every two T cells, about one barcoded beta molecule was captured by template switching.

Study conclusions and caveats: The authors considered diversity estimates from one million T cells to be underestimates. The percentage of naive T cells correlated strongly with TCR beta diversity.

A sample-barcoded 5' primer and a J-beta primer mix were used in a second PCR of about 7 to 12 cycles. From the 5' RACE reads, TCRdb called clonotypes with MiXCR, one entry per CDR3 protein. The sample shows 650,000 to 1,000,000 distinct CDR3 sequences, roughly 34% of them seen only once. The sequencing sample was made of blood. This receptor was obtained from a man aged 18 to 30 in good health.

As DNA, the CDR3 is TGTGCCAGCAGTTACATGCCTTATAGCAATCAGCCCCAGCATTTT. It is translated as CASSYMPYSNQPQHF. The chain is built from TRBV6-2 or TRBV6-3 and TRBJ1-5, with D unclear. Trimming pared 2 bases from V and 0 bases from J, leaving 8 bases between. Germline V gives CDR1 MNHEY, CDR2 SVGEGT. The CDR3 contains 15 residues.